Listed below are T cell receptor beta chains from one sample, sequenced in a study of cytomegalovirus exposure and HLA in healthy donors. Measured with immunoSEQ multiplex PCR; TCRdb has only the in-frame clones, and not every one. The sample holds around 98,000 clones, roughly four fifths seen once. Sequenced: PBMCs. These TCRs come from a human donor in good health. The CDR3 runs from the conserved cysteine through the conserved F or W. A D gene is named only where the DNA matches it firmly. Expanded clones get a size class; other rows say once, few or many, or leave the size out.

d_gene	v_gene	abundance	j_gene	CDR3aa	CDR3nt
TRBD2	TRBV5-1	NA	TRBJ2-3	CASSLDSGGDTDTQYF	TGCGCCAGCAGCTTAGATAGCGGGGGGGACACAGATACGCAGTATTTT
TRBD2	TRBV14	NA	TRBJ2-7	CASSRPGLSPDGYEQYF	TGTGCCAGCAGCCGCCCGGGACTATCCCCCGATGGGTACGAGCAGTACTTC
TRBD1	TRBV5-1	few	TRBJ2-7	CASSPIRGRRDEQYF	TGCGCCAGCAGCCCGATTAGGGGGCGGAGAGACGAGCAGTACTTC
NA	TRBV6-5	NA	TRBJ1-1	CASSLPPSAEAFF	TGTGCCAGCAGCCTCCCCCCGTCTGCTGAAGCTTTCTTT
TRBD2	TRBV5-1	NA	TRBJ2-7	CASSLSIAGSYEQYF	TGCGCCAGCAGCTTGTCGATAGCGGGGTCCTACGAGCAGTACTTC
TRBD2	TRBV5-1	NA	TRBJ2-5	CASSPAPSGEETQYF	TGCGCCAGCAGCCCCGCGCCTAGCGGTGAAGAGACCCAGTACTTC
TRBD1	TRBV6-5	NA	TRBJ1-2	CASGTGVGYTF	TGTGCCAGCGGGACAGGGGTCGGCTACACCTTC
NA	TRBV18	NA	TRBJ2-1	CASSPPLTREAEQFF	TGTGCCAGCTCACCGCCCCTGACTAGGGAGGCTGAGCAGTTCTTC
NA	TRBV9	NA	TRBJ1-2	CASSQQNYGYTF	TGTGCCAGCAGCCAACAGAACTATGGCTACACCTTC
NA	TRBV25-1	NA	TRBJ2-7	CASSVGRSYEQYF	TGTGCCAGCAGTGTTGGGCGTTCCTACGAGCAGTACTTC
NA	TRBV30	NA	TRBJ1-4	CAWSVIHNEKLFF	TGTGCCTGGAGTGTAATCCATAATGAAAAACTGTTTTTT
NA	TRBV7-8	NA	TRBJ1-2	CASSLAPGGSGGYTF	TGTGCCAGCAGCTTAGCGCCTGGAGGGTCTGGTGGCTACACCTTC
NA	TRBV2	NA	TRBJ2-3	CASSEGGQGTDTQYF	TGTGCCAGCAGTGAAGGGGGGCAGGGCACAGATACGCAGTATTTT
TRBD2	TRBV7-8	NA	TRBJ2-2	CASSLGGVAGYRTGELFF	TGTGCCAGCAGCTTAGGGGGAGTAGCGGGATACCGAACCGGGGAGCTGTTTTTT
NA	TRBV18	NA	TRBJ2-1	CASSPYGIESSEQFF	TGTGCCAGCTCACCATACGGGATCGAGTCGTCGGAGCAGTTCTTC
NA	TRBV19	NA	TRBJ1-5	CASSQTGGKVRGNQPQHF	TGTGCCAGTAGTCAAACCGGGGGGAAGGTGAGAGGCAATCAGCCCCAGCATTTT
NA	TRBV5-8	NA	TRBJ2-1	CASSLQRSSYNEQFF	TGTGCCAGCAGCTTGCAGCGGAGCTCCTACAATGAGCAGTTCTTC
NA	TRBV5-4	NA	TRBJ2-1	CASSRGGAPSYNEQFF	TGTGCCAGCAGCAGGGGCGGGGCGCCTTCCTACAATGAGCAGTTCTTC
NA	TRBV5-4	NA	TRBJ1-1	CASSFNGGRNTEAFF	TGTGCCAGCAGCTTTAATGGGGGCCGTAACACTGAAGCTTTCTTT
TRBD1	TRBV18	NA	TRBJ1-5	CASSPRQGAGRNQPQHF	TGTGCCAGCTCGCCCAGACAGGGGGCGGGCCGCAATCAGCCCCAGCATTTT
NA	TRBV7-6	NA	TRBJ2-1	CASSLAGEGDEQFF	TGTGCCAGCAGCTTAGCGGGGGAGGGGGATGAGCAGTTCTTC
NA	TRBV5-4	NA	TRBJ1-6	CASSLGQSLRNSPLHF	TGTGCCAGCAGCTTGGGACAGTCCCTCCGTAATTCACCCCTCCACTTT
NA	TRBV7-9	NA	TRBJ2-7	CASSPTGTNEQYF	TGTGCCAGCAGCCCCACAGGGACTAACGAGCAGTACTTC
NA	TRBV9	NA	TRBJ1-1	CASSVAGNTEAFF	TGTGCCAGCAGCGTAGCCGGGAATACAGAAGCTTTCTTT
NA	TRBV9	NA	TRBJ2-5	CASSPHPTLEETQYF	TGTGCCAGCAGCCCCCATCCAACTCTAGAAGAGACCCAGTACTTC
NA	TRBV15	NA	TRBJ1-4	CATSITGPGFYEKLFF	TGTGCCACCAGCATAACAGGGCCCGGGTTTTATGAAAAACTGTTTTTT
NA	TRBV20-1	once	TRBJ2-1	CSARRPNEQFF	TGCAGTGCCAGGAGGCCCAATGAGCAGTTCTTC
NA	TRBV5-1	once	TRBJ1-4	CASSLSGFNEKLFF	TGCGCCAGCAGCCTCTCGGGATTTAATGAAAAACTGTTTTTT
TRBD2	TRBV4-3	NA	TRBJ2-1	CASSQGLAGAVEQFF	TGCGCCAGCAGCCAAGGACTAGCGGGAGCCGTTGAGCAGTTCTTC
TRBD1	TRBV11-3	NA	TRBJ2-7	CASSQGQRQYF	TGTGCCAGCAGCCAGGGACAGCGGCAGTACTTC
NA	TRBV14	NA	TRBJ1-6	CASSHTNSPLHF	TGTGCCAGCAGCCATACAAATTCACCCCTCCACTTT
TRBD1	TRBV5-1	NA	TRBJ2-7	CASSLPTGAYEQYF	TGCGCCAGCAGCTTACCGACAGGGGCCTACGAGCAGTACTTC
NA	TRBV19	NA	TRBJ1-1	CASSIGQSNTEAFF	TGTGCCAGTAGTATAGGACAGTCGAACACTGAAGCTTTCTTT
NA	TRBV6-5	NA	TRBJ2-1	CASSRGNEQFF	TGTGCCAGCAGCAGGGGAAATGAGCAGTTCTTC
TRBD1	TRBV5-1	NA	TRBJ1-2	CASRYHRGTYGYTF	TGCGCCAGCAGGTATCACAGGGGAACGTATGGCTACACCTTC
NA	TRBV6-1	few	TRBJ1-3	CASKRQSSGNTIYF	TGTGCCAGCAAGAGACAGTCCTCTGGAAACACCATATATTTT
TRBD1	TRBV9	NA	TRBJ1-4	CASSVAPGQGKGEKLFF	TGTGCCAGCAGCGTAGCCCCTGGACAGGGGAAAGGTGAAAAACTGTTTTTT
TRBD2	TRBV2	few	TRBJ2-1	CASGGVWGGEGGEQFF	TGTGCCAGCGGGGGGGTGTGGGGCGGTGAAGGTGGTGAGCAGTTCTTC
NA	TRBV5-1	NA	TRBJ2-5	CASSPGYQETQYF	TGCGCCAGCAGTCCAGGGTACCAAGAGACCCAGTACTTC
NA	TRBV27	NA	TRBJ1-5	CASSPQGNQPQHF	TGTGCCAGCAGCCCACAGGGCAATCAGCCCCAGCATTTT
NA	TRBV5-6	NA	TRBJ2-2	CASSLSDAGSAGELFF	TGTGCCAGCAGCTTGAGTGACGCGGGTTCGGCCGGGGAGCTGTTTTTT
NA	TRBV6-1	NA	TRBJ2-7	CASSQGYYEQYF	TGTGCCAGCAGTCAGGGTTACTACGAGCAGTACTTC